This TCR beta chain is from a study of blood T cell repertoires in COVID-19. Germline V lookup: CDR1 SGHTA, CDR2 FQGTGA. The germline V and J ends were trimmed by 8 bases and 2 bases, with 5 bases remaining between them. The length of the CDR3 is 11 residues. Libraries were prepared by immunoSEQ multiplex PCR; TCRdb keeps only in-frame clonotypes and omits some of them. The sample records tens of thousands of clones, over 60% being singletons. This sequence joins TRBV7-3 and TRBJ2-3; D is possibly TRBD1 (5 bases). The TCR originated in a man between 65 and 80 years old with COVID-19, enrolled during active disease. Sequenced: peripheral blood. Here the CDR3 DNA reads TGTGCCAGCGGGGCCACAGATACGCAGTATTTT. Its protein product is CASGATDTQYF.